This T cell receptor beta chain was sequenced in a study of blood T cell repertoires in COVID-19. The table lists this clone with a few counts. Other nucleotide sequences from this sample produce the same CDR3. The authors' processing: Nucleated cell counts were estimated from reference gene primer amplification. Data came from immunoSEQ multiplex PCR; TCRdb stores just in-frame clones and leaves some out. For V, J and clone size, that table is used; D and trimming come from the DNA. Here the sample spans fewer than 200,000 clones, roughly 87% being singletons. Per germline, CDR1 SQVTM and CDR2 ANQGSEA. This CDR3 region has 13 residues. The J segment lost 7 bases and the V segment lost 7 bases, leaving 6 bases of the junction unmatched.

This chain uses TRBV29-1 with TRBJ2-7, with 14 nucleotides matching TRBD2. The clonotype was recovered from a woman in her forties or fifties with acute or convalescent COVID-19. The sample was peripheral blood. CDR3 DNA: TGCAGCGGGCGACTAGCGGGAGGGTATGAGCAGTACTTC. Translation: CSGRLAGGYEQYF.